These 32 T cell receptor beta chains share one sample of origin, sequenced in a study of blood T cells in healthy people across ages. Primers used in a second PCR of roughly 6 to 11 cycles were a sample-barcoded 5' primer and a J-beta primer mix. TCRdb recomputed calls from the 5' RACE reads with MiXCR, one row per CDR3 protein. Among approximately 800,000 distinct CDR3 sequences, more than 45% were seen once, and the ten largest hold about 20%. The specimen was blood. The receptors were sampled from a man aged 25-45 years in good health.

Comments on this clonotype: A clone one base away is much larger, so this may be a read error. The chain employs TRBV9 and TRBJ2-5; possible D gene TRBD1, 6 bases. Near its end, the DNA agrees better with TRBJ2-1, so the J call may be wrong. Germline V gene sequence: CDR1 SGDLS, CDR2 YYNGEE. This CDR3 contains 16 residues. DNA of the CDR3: TGTGCCAGCACCAGGGGTACAGGACAATCCCAAGAGACCCAGTTCTTC. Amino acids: CASTRGTGQSQETQFF.

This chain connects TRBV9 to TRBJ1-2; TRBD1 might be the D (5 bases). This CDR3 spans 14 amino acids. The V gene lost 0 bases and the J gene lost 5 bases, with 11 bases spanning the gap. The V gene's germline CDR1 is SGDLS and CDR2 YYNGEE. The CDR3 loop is CASSVDGGGYGYTF. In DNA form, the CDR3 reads TGTGCCAGCAGCGTAGATGGGGGAGGATATGGCTACACCTTC.

CDR3 bases: TGCAGTGCTCCTCCCCCCAGGGGGAACACTGAAGCTTTCTTT. Its protein is CSAPPPRGNTEAFF. The chain joins TRBV20-1 to TRBJ1-1, with a tentative D call TRBD1 (6 bases). CDR1 is DFQATT and CDR2 is SNEGSKA in the germline V gene (reference sequence). The CDR3 contains 14 residues. Trimming stripped 5 bases from V and 1 base from J, with 14 bases between.

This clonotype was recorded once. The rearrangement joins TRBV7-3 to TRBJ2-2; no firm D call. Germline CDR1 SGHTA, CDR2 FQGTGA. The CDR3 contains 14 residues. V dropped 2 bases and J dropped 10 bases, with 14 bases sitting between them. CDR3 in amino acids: CASSLWGHPSELFF. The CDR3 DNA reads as TGTGCCAGCAGCTTATGGGGTCACCCCTCGGAGCTGTTTTTT.

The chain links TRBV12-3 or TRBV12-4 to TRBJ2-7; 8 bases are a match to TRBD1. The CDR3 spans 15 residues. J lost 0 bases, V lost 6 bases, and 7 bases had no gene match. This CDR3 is CASRHSQGASYEQYF. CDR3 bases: TGTGCCAGCAGACATAGCCAGGGGGCCTCCTACGAGCAGTACTTC.

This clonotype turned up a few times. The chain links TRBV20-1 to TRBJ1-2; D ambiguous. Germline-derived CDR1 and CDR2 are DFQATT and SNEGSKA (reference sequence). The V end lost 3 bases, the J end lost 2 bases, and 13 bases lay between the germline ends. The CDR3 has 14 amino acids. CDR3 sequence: CSARTALGNYGYTF. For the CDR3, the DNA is TGCAGTGCTAGGACTGCCCTAGGGAACTATGGCTACACCTTC.

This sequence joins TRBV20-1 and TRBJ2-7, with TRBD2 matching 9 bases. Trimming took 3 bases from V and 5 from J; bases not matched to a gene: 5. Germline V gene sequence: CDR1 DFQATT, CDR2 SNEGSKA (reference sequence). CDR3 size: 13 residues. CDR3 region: CSASPPSGDEQYF. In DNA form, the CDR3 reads TGCAGTGCTAGCCCCCCTAGCGGGGACGAGCAGTACTTC.

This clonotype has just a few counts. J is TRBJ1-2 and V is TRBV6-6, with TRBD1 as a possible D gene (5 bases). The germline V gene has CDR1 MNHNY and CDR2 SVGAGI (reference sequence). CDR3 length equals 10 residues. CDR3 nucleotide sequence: TGTGCTCACTTAGGGGATGGCTACACCTTC. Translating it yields CAHLGDGYTF.

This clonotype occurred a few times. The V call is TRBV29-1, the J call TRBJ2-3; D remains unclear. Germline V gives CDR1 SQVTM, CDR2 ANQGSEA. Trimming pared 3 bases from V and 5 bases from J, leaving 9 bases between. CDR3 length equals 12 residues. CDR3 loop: CSVDKTRDTQYF. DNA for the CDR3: TGCAGCGTTGACAAGACACGAGATACGCAGTATTTT.

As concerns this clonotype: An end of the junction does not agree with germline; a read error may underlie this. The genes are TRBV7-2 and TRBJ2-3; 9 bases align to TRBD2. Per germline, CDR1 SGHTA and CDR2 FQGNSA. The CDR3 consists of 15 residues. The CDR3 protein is CVSSSPGTSSDTQYF. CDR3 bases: TGTGTCAGCAGCTCCCCCGGGACTAGCTCAGATACGCAGTATTTT.

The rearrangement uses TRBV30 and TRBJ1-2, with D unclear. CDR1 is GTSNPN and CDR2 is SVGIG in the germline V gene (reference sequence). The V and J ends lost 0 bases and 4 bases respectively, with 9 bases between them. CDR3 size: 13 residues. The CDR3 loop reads CAWSVGYAYGYTF. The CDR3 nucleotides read TGTGCCTGGAGTGTAGGGTATGCCTATGGCTACACCTTC.

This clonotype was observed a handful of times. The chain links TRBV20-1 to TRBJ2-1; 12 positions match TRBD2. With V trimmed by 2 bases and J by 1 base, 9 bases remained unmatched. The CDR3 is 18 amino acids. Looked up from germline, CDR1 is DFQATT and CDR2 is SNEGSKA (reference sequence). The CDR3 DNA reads TGCAGTGCTAGAACTGGACTAGCGGGAAAAGTATCCTACAATGAGCAGTTCTTC. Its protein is CSARTGLAGKVSYNEQFF.

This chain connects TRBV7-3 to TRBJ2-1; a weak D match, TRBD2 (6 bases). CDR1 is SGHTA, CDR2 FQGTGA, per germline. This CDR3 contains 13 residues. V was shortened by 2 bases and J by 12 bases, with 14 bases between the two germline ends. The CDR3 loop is CASSLPGRRVQFF. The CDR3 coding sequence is TGTGCCAGCAGCTTACCTGGGAGGAGGGTGCAGTTCTTC. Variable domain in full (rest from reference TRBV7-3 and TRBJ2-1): GAGVSQTPSNKVTEKGKYVELRCDPISGHTALYWYRQSLGQGPEFLIYFQGTGAADDSGLPNDRFFAVRPEGSVSTLKIQRTERGDSAVYLCASSLPGRRVQFFGPGTRLTVL.

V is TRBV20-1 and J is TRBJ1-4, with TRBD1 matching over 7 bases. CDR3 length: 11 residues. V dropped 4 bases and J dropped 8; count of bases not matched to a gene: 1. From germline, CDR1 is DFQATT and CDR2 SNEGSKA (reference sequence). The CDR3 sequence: CSATGGEKLFF. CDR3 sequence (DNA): TGCAGTGCTACAGGGGGGGAAAAACTGTTTTTT.

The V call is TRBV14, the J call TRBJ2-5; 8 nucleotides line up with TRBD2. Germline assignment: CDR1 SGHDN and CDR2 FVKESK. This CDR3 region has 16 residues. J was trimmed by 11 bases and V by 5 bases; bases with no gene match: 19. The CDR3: CASSSSGGRKRRAQYF. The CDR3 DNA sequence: TGTGCCAGCAGCTCTTCCGGCGGGAGGAAAAGAAGGGCGCAGTACTTC.

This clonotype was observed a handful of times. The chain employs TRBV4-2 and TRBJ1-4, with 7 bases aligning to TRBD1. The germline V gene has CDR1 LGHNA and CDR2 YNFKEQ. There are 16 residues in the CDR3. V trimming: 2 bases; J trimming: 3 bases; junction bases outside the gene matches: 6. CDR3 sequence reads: CASSQSGGTANEKLFF. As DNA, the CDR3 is TGTGCCAGCAGCCAAAGCGGAGGGACAGCTAATGAAAAACTGTTTTTT.

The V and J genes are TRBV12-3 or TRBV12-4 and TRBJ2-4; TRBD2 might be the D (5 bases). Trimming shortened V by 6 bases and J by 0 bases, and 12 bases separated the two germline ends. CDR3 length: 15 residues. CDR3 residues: CASSPDGKAKNIQYF. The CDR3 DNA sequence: TGTGCCAGCAGCCCGGACGGGAAAGCCAAAAACATTCAGTACTTC.

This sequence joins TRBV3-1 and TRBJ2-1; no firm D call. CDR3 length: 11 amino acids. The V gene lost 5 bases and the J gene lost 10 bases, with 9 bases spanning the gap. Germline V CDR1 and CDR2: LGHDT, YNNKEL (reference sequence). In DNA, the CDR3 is TGTGCCAGCAGCGCCCCAGGAGAGCAGTTCTTC. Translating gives CASSAPGEQFF.

The CDR3 DNA reads as TGTGCCAGCAGCGCCTCAGGGGGCTCCAATGAGCAGTTCTTC. This translates into CASSASGGSNEQFF. The chain has TRBV9 and TRBJ2-7; 8 nucleotides agree with TRBD1. The end of the DNA fits TRBJ2-1 better, so the J call may be wrong. The CDR3 totals 14 residues. Germline V gene sequence: CDR1 SGDLS, CDR2 YYNGEE.

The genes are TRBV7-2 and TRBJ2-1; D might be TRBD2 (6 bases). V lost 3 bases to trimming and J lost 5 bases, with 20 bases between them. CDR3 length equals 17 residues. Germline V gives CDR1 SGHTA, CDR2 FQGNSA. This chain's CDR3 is CASSLIGVPRRDNEQFF. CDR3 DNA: TGTGCCAGCAGCTTGATCGGGGTGCCCAGGAGGGACAATGAGCAGTTCTTC.

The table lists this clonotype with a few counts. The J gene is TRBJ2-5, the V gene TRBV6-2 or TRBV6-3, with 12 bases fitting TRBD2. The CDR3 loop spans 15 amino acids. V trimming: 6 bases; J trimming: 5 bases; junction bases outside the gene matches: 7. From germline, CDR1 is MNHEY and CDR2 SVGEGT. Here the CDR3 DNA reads TGTGCCAGCAGAGCATGGACTAGCGGGATCGAGACCCAGTACTTC. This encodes CASRAWTSGIETQYF.

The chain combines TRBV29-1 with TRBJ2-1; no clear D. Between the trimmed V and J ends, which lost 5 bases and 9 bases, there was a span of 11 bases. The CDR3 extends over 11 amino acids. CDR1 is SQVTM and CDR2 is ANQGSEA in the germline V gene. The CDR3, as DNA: TGCAGCGTTCCCCTAAGCACTGAGCAGTTCTTC. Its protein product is CSVPLSTEQFF.

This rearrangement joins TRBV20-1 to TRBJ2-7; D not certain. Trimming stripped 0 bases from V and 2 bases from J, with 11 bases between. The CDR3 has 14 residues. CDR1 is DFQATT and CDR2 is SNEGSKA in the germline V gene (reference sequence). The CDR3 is CSARDPADTYEQYF. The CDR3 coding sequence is TGCAGTGCTAGAGATCCGGCTGATACCTACGAGCAGTACTTC.

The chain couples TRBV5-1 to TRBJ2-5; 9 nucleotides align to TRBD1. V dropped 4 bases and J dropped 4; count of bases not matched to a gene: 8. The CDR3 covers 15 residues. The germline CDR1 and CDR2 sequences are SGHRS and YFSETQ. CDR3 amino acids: CASSEGTGHGETQYF. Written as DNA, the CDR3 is TGCGCCAGCAGCGAAGGGACAGGGCATGGAGAGACCCAGTACTTC.

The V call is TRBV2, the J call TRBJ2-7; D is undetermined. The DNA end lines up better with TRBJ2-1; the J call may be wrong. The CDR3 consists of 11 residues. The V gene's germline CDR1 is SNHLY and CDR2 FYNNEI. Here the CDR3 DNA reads TGTGCCAGCAATGGGTGGAATGAGCAGTTCTTC. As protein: CASNGWNEQFF.

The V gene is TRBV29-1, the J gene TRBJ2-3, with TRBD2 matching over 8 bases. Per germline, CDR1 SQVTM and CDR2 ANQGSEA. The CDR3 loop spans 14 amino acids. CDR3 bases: TGCAGTTCCCACCTCGCGGGGGGTGCAGATACGCAGTATTTT. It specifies CSSHLAGGADTQYF.

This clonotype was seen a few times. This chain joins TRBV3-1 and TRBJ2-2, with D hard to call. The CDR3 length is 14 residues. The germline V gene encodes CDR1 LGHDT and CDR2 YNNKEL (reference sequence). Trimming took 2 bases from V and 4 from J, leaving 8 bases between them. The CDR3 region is CASSQTRSTGELFF. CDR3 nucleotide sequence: TGTGCCAGCAGCCAAACCCGTAGCACCGGGGAGCTGTTTTTT.

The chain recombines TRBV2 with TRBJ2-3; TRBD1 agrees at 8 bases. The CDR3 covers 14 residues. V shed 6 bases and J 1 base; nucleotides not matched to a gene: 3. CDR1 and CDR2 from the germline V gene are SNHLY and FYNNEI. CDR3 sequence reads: CASRAQGGTDTQYF. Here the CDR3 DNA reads TGTGCCAGCAGAGCACAGGGGGGCACAGATACGCAGTATTTT.

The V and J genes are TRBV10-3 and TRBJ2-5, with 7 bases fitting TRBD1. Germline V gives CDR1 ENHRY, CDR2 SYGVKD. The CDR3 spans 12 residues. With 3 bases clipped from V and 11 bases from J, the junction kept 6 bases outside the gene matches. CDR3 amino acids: CAISEQGNEQYF. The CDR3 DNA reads TGTGCCATCAGTGAACAGGGGAATGAGCAGTACTTC.

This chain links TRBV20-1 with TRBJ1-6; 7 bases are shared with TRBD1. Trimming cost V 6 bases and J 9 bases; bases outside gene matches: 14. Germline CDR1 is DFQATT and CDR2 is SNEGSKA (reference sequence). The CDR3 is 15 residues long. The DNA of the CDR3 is TGCAGTGCCAGCAGTAGACAGGGAGTGGGTTCACCCCTCCACTTT. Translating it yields CSASSRQGVGSPLHF.

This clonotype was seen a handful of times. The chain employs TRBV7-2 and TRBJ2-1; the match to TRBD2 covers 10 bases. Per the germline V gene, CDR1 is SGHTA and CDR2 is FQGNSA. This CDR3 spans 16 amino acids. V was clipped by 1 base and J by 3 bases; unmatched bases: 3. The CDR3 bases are TGTGCCAGCAGCTTAGAAGCGGGAGGGCTCTACAATGAGCAGTTCTTC. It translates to CASSLEAGGLYNEQFF.

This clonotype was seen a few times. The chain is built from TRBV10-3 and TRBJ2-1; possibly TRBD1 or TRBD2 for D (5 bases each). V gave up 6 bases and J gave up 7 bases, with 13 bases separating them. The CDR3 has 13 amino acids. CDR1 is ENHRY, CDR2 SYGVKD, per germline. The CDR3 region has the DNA TGTGCCATCAGGAGCGGACACGATAATGAGCAGTTCTTC. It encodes CAIRSGHDNEQFF.